These 20 T cell receptor beta chains originate from one sample sequenced in a study of blood T cell repertoires in COVID-19. Method: immunoSEQ multiplex PCR; TCRdb's copy keeps in-frame clones and lacks some. The sample includes 90,000 to 110,000 clones, approximately 80% seen only once; the top ten take 6.5% to 8%. Sequenced input: peripheral blood. The receptors originated from a woman aged 45-59 years with acute or convalescent COVID-19.

The gene calls are TRBV5-1 and TRBJ2-2, with TRBD2 identical over 8 bases. The germline V gene encodes CDR1 SGHRS and CDR2 YFSETQ. The length of the CDR3 is 15 residues. V was clipped by 4 bases and J by 5 bases; unmatched bases: 7. The chain's CDR3 is CASSEPGLETGELFF. CDR3 DNA: TGCGCCAGCAGCGAACCGGGACTAGAGACCGGGGAGCTGTTTTTT.

This chain joins TRBV10-2 and TRBJ1-1, with D uncertain. The CDR3 runs to 14 residues. Germline V lookup: CDR1 WSHSY, CDR2 SAAADI. The V and J ends lost 7 bases and 3 bases respectively, with 15 bases between them. CDR3 loop: CASITKEGDTEAFF. The CDR3 bases are TGCGCCAGCATCACAAAGGAGGGCGACACTGAAGCTTTCTTT.

The chain carries TRBV27 and TRBJ2-1, with D possibly matching TRBD1 (6 bases). CDR1 MNHEY and CDR2 SMNVEV come from the germline V gene (reference sequence). The CDR3 sequence is 14 residues long. Trimming pared 4 bases from V and 5 bases from J, leaving 12 bases between. The CDR3 sequence: CASSYKQGNNEQFF. As DNA, the CDR3 is TGTGCCAGCAGTTATAAACAGGGTAACAATGAGCAGTTCTTC.

This clone appeared a few times. The genes are TRBV16 and TRBJ1-2; 7 nucleotides match TRBD1. The ends lost 7 bases at V and 7 bases at J; junction bases unmatched: 9. Per germline, CDR1 KGHSY and CDR2 FQNENV. The CDR3 runs 13 residues. The CDR3 protein is CASTLDRDSGYTF. Here the CDR3 DNA reads TGTGCCAGCACCCTAGACAGGGACAGTGGCTACACCTTC.

The V and J genes are TRBV2 and TRBJ2-6, with D perhaps matching TRBD2 (5 bases). Germline CDR1 SNHLY, CDR2 FYNNEI. V was pared by 7 bases and J by 0 bases, with 10 bases between. This CDR3 is built from 15 residues. The chain's CDR3 is CASNAGSSGANVLTF. DNA of the CDR3: TGTGCCAGCAACGCTGGGAGCTCTGGGGCCAACGTCCTGACTTTC.

The gene calls are TRBV5-8 and TRBJ1-5, with D perhaps matching TRBD1 (5 bases). V gave up 5 bases and J gave up 7 bases, with 19 bases separating them. The length of the CDR3 is 15 residues. The V gene's germline CDR1 is SGHTS and CDR2 YDEGEE. CDR3 sequence: CASSKGTNPGQPQHF. The DNA for the CDR3 is TGTGCCAGCAGTAAGGGGACTAATCCGGGACAGCCCCAGCATTTT. Full variable domain (remainder filled in from reference TRBV5-8 and TRBJ1-5): EAGVTQSPTHLIKTRGQQATLRCSPISGHTSVYWYQQALGLGLQFLLWYDEGEERNRGNFPPRFSGRQFPNYSSELNVNALELEDSALYLCASSKGTNPGQPQHFGDGTRLSIL.

The gene calls are TRBV24-1 and TRBJ1-2; 9 bases are shared with TRBD1. CDR1 and CDR2 (germline): KGHDR, SFDVKD. This CDR3 region has 15 residues. J gave up 8 bases and V 4 bases, and 10 bases lay outside the gene matches. CDR3 amino acids: CATSDPGQGVGGYTF. The CDR3 nucleotides read TGTGCCACCAGTGACCCGGGACAGGGTGTAGGGGGCTACACCTTC.

The chain carries TRBV6-5 and TRBJ1-2; maybe TRBD1 (5 bases). There are 13 residues in the CDR3. The V and J ends lost 6 bases and 3 bases respectively, with 11 bases between them. Germline V gene lookup returns CDR1 MNHEY and CDR2 SVGAGI. In nucleotides, the CDR3 is TGTGCCAGCAGCCCCATCAGGGACTATGGCTACACCTTC. Its protein product is CASSPIRDYGYTF.

About this clone: The sample carries other DNA sequences with the same CDR3. The genes are TRBV7-9 and TRBJ2-1, with a possible D match to TRBD2 (7 bases). From germline, CDR1 is SEHNR and CDR2 FQNEAQ (reference sequence). This CDR3 spans 15 amino acids. With 1 base removed from V and 2 bases from J, the gap between germline ends came to 9 bases. The CDR3 DNA follows: TGTGCCAGCAGCTTAGGGGGGGGCCCCTACAATGAGCAGTTCTTC. Encoded protein: CASSLGGGPYNEQFF.

The V and J genes are TRBV5-6 and TRBJ1-1; maybe TRBD1 (5 bases). Trimming stripped 3 bases from V and 0 bases from J, with 12 bases between. Germline CDR1 and CDR2: SGHDT and YYEEEE. The CDR3 is 15 amino acids. The CDR3 loop is CASSSPTVMNTEAFF. The CDR3 bases are TGTGCCAGCAGCTCGCCGACAGTGATGAACACTGAAGCTTTCTTT.

The J gene is TRBJ1-1, the V gene TRBV25-1; tentatively, D is TRBD1 (6 bases). CDR3 length: 13 amino acids. The V end lost 10 bases, the J end lost 3 bases, and 15 bases lay between the germline ends. Per the germline V gene, CDR1 is MGHDK and CDR2 is SYGVNS. Here the CDR3 reads CATSTGYYTEAFF. CDR3 in DNA: TGTGCCACCTCCACAGGGTATTACACTGAAGCTTTCTTT.

This CDR3 reads CASSLGSTGNEKLFF. The CDR3 DNA follows: TGCGCCAGCAGCTTGGGGTCGACAGGGAACGAAAAACTGTTTTTT. This rearrangement joins TRBV5-1 to TRBJ1-4; 7 bases are a match to TRBD1. Germline-derived CDR1 and CDR2 are SGHRS and YFSETQ. This CDR3 comprises 15 residues. The V gene end was trimmed by 0 bases and the J gene end by 8 bases; junction bases not matched to a gene: 7.

Only a few counts were recorded for this clone. The chain couples TRBV4-1 to TRBJ2-7; 9 nucleotides align to TRBD2. CDR3 size: 16 residues. The junction had 6 bases not matched to a gene; V was cut back by 0 bases and J by 3 bases. Germline CDR1 is MGHRA and CDR2 is YSYEKL. This CDR3 reads CASSQERLAGLYEQYF. DNA for the CDR3: TGCGCCAGCAGCCAAGAAAGGCTAGCGGGGCTCTACGAGCAGTACTTC.

The CDR3 spells CASRLQGNGYEQYF. CDR3 DNA sequence: TGTGCCAGCAGGTTACAGGGGAACGGCTACGAGCAGTACTTC. The rearrangement uses TRBV27 and TRBJ2-7; 7 bases map to TRBD1. The germline V gene has CDR1 MNHEY and CDR2 SMNVEV (reference sequence). The CDR3 spans 14 residues. The V gene end was trimmed by 6 bases and the J gene end by 3 bases; junction bases not matched to a gene: 8.

The chain carries TRBV6-6 and TRBJ2-2, with D possibly being TRBD1 (6 bases). Germline-derived CDR1 and CDR2 are MNHNY and SVGAGI (reference sequence). This CDR3 spans 13 amino acids. Trimming left V 8 bases short and J 4 bases short, with 11 bases between. CDR3 nucleotides: TGTGCCAGCTCAGGGGCGGCCACCGGGGAGCTGTTTTTT. Amino acids: CASSGAATGELFF.

V gene TRBV7-3 combines with J gene TRBJ2-1; TRBD1 is a possible D gene (5 bases). Trimming removed 3 bases at V and 6 bases at J, with 9 bases between. Germline values: CDR1 SGHTA, CDR2 FQGTGA. This CDR3 has 13 residues. The CDR3 protein is CASSFAQGNEQFF. The CDR3 DNA is TGTGCCAGCAGCTTCGCGCAGGGCAATGAGCAGTTCTTC.

The chain is built from TRBV19 and TRBJ2-3; the match to TRBD1 covers 7 bases. The CDR3 extends over 13 amino acids. Germline values: CDR1 LNHDA, CDR2 SQIVND (reference sequence). The V and J ends lost 6 bases and 2 bases, in that order; junction bases with no gene match: 2. The CDR3 sequence is CASSGQATDTQYF. The CDR3 DNA reads TGTGCCAGTAGCGGACAGGCCACAGATACGCAGTATTTT.

The chain has TRBV6-6 and TRBJ1-1; no clear D gene. The V and J ends lost 7 bases and 6 bases respectively, with 15 bases between them. The CDR3 has 13 residues. Germline assignment: CDR1 MNHNY and CDR2 SVGAGI (reference sequence). CDR3 loop: CASKGAGGSEAFF. The CDR3, as DNA: TGTGCCAGCAAGGGAGCAGGTGGCTCTGAAGCTTTCTTT.

The chain uses TRBV18 and TRBJ2-5; a possible D gene is TRBD1 (6 bases). Trimming removed 2 bases from V and 5 bases from J, with 15 bases in between. The germline V gene has CDR1 KGHSH and CDR2 LQKENI. The CDR3 loop spans 15 amino acids. The CDR3 spells CASSPWGPAGETQYF. Written as DNA, the CDR3 is TGTGCCAGCTCACCATGGGGGCCCGCCGGGGAGACCCAGTACTTC.

This rearrangement joins TRBV11-2 to TRBJ2-7; D remains unclear. V was shortened by 5 bases and J by 0 bases, with 5 bases between the two germline ends. The CDR3 is made up of 12 amino acids. Germline values: CDR1 SGHAT, CDR2 FQNNGV. This chain's CDR3 is CASSLSSYEQYF. DNA for the CDR3: TGTGCCAGCAGCCTTAGCTCCTACGAGCAGTACTTC.